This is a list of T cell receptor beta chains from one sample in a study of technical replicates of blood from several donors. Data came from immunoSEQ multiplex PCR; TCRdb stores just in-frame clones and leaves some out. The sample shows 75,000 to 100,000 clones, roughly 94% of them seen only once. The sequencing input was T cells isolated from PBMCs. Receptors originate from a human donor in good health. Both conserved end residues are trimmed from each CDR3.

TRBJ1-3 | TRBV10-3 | AITGTGGNTIY
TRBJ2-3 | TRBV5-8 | ASSHKDRWSSGQY
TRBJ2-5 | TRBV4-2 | ASSQVGAQETQY
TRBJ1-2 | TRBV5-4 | ASSFDRVNYGYT
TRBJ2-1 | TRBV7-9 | ASSEVALLGNEQF
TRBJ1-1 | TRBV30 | AWKPGGNTEAF
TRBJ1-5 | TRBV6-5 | ASSPGTGNQPQH
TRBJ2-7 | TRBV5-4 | ASSLTSGSPYEQY
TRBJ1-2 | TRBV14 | ASSQAQGNYGYT
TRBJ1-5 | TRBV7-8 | ASSFQANPSNQPQH
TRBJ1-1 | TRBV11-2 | ASSILTGVNTEAF
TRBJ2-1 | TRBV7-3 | ASSLLPGQGYNEQF
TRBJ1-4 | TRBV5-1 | ASSLAASEKLF
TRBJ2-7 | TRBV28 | ASSFVTYEQY
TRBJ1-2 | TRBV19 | ASSIGGQGRGYT
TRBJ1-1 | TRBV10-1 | ASSITLNTEAF
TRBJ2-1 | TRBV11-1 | ASSSSGGLTYNEQF
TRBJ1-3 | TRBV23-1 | ASVVTGSGNTIY
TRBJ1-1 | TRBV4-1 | ASSLEDSLNTEAF
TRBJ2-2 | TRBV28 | ASSSPKSLAGAGELF
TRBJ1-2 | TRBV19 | ATEAQGAPGYT
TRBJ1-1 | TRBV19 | ASSIVKGGRIVGNTEAF
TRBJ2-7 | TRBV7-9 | ASSLALGGQISYEQY